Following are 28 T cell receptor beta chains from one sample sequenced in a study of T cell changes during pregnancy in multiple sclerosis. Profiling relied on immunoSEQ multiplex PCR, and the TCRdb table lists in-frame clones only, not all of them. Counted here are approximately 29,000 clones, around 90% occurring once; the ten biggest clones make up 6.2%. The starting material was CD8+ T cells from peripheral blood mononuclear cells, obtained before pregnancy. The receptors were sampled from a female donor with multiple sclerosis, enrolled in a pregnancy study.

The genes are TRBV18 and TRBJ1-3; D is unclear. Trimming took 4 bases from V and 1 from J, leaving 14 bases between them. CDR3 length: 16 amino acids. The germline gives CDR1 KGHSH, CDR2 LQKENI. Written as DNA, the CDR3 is TGTGCCAGCTCACTGAGGGAAACTACTTCTGGAAACACCATATATTTT. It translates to CASSLRETTSGNTIYF.

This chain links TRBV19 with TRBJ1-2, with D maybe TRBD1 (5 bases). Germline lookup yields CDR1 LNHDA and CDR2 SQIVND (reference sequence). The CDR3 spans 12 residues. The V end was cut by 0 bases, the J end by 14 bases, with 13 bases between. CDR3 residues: CASSIDRVRWTF. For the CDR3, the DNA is TGTGCCAGTAGTATAGACAGGGTTCGGTGGACCTTC.

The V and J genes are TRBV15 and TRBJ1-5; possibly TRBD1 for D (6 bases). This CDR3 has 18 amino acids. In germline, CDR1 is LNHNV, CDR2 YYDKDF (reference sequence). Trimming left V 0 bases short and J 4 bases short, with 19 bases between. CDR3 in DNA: TGTGCCACCAGCAGAGATCACAGGGCGCGCGACAGTAATCAGCCCCAGCATTTT. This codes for CATSRDHRARDSNQPQHF. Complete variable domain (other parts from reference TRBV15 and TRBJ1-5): DAMVIQNPRYQVTQFGKPVTLSCSQTLNHNVMYWYQQKSSQAPKLLFHYYDKDFNNEADTPDNFQSRRPNTSFCFLDIRSPGLGDTAMYLCATSRDHRARDSNQPQHFGDGTRLSIL.

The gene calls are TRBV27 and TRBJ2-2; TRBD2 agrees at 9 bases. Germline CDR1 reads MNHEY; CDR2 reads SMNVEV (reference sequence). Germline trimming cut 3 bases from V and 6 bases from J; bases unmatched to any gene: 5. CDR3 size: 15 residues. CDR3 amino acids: CASSFAGGLSGELFF. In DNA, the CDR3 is TGTGCCAGCAGTTTTGCGGGAGGGCTCTCCGGGGAGCTGTTTTTT.

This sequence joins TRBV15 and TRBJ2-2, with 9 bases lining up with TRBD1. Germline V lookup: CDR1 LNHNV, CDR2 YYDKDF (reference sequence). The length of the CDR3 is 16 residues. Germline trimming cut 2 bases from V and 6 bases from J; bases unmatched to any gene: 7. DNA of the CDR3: TGTGCCACCAGCAGAAATCGGGACAGGGCATCCGGGGAGCTGTTTTTT. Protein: CATSRNRDRASGELFF. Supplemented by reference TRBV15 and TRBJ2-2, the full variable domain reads DAMVIQNPRYQVTQFGKPVTLSCSQTLNHNVMYWYQQKSSQAPKLLFHYYDKDFNNEADTPDNFQSRRPNTSFCFLDIRSPGLGDTAMYLCATSRNRDRASGELFFGEGSRLTVL.

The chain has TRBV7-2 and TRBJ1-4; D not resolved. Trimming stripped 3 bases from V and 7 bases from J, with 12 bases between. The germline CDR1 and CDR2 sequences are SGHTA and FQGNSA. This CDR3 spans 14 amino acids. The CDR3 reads CASSLEGGSEKLFF. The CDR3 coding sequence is TGTGCCAGCAGCTTGGAGGGTGGGAGTGAAAAACTGTTTTTT.

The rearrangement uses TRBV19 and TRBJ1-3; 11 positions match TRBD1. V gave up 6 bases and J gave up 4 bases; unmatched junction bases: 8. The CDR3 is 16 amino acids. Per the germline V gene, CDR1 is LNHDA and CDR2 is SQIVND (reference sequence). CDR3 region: CASSADRGLRGNTIYF. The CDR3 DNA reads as TGTGCCAGTAGCGCGGACAGGGGGCTTAGAGGAAACACCATATATTTT.

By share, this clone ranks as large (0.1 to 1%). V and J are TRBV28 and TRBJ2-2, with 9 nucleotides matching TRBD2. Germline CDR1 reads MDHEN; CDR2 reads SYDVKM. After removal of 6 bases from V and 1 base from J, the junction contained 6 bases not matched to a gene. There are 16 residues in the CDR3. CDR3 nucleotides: TGTGCCAGCAGCATCGCGACTAGCGGGAACACCGGGGAGCTGTTTTTT. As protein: CASSIATSGNTGELFF.

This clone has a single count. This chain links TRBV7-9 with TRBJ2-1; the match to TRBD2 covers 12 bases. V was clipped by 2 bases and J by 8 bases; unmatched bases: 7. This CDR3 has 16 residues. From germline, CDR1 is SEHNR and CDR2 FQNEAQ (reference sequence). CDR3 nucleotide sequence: TGTGCCAGCAGCTTAAGACTAGCGGGAGTCTATGATGAGCAGTTCTTC. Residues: CASSLRLAGVYDEQFF.

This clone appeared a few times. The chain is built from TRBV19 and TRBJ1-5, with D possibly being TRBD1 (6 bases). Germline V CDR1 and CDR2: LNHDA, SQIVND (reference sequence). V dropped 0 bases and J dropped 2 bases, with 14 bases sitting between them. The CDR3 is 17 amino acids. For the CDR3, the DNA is TGTGCCAGTAGTATAGATTTCCTACAGGGCCGCAATCAGCCCCAGCATTTT. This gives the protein CASSIDFLQGRNQPQHF.

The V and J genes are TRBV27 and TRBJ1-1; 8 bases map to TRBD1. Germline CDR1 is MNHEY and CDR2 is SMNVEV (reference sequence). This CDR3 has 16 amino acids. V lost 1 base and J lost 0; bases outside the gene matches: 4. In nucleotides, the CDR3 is TGTGCCAGCAGTTTATATCCGACAGGGGTGAACACTGAAGCTTTCTTT. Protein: CASSLYPTGVNTEAFF.

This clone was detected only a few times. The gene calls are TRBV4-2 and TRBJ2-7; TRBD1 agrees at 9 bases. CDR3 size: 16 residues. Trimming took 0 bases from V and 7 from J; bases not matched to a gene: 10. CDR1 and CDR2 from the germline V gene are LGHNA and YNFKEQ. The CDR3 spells CASSQDIGTGPGEQYF. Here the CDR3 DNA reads TGTGCCAGCAGCCAAGATATTGGGACAGGGCCGGGGGAGCAGTACTTC.

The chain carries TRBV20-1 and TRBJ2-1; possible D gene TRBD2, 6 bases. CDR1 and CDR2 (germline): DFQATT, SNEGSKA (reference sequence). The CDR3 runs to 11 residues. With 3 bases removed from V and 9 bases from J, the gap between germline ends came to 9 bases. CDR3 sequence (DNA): TGCAGTGCTAGCGGGACTGGTGAGCAGTTCTTC. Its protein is CSASGTGEQFF.

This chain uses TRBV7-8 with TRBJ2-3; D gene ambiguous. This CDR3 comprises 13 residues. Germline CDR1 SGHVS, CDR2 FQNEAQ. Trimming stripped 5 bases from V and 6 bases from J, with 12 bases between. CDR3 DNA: TGTGCCAGCAGCCTCGGTCTATCCGATACGCAGTATTTT. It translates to CASSLGLSDTQYF.

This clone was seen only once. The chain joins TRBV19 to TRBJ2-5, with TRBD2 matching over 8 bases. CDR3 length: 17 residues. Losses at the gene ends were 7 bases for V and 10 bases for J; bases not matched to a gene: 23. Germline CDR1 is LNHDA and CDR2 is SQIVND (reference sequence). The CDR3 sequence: CASITRGPSGCQNCQYF. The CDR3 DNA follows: TGTGCCAGTATTACACGGGGCCCTAGCGGGTGCCAAAATTGCCAGTACTTC.

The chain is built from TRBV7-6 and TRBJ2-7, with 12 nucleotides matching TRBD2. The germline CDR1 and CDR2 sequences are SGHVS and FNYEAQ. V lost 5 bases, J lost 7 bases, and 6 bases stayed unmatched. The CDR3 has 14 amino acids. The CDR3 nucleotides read TGTGCCAGCAGCGTGACTAGCGGGAGCGAAGAGCAGTACTTC. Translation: CASSVTSGSEEQYF.

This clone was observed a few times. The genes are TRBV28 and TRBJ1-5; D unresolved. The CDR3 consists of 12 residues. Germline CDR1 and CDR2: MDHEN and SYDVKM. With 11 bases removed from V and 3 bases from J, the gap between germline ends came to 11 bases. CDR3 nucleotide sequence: TGTGCCTCCGGTGACTACAATCAGCCCCAGCATTTT. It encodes CASGDYNQPQHF.

The CDR3, as DNA: TGTGCCAGCAGCCAAGTAGGGGGAAGCTCCTACGAGCAGTACTTC. Its protein is CASSQVGGSSYEQYF. This chain joins TRBV14 and TRBJ2-7; maybe TRBD1 (6 bases). The CDR3 sequence is 15 residues long. CDR1 and CDR2 (germline): SGHDN, FVKESK. The germline V and J ends were trimmed by 1 base and 0 bases, with 10 bases remaining between them.

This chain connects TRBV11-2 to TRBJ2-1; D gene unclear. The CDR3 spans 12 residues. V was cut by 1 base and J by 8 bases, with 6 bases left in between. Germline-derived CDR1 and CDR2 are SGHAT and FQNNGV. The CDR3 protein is CASSLVRHEQFF. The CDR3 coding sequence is TGTGCCAGCAGCTTAGTGCGCCATGAGCAGTTCTTC.

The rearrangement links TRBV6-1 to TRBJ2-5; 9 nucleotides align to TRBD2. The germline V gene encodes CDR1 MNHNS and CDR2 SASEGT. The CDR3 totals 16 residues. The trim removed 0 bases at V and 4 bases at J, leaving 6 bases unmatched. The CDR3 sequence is CASSEASGSVGETQYF. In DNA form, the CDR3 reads TGTGCCAGCAGTGAAGCTAGCGGGAGTGTTGGAGAGACCCAGTACTTC.

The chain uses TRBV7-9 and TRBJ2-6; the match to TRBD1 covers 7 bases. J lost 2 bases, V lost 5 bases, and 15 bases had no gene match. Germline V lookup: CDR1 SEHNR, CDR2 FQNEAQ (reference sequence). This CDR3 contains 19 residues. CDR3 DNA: TGTGCCAGCAGCCTACCTAGGACAGGTAGGGGCCCTGGGGCCAACGTCCTGACTTTC. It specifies CASSLPRTGRGPGANVLTF.

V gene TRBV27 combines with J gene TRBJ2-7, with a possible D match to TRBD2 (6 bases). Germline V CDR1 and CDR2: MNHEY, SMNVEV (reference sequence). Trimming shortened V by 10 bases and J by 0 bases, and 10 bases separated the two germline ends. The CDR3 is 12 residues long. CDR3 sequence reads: CATIAASYEQYF. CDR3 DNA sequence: TGTGCCACCATAGCGGCCTCCTACGAGCAGTACTTC.

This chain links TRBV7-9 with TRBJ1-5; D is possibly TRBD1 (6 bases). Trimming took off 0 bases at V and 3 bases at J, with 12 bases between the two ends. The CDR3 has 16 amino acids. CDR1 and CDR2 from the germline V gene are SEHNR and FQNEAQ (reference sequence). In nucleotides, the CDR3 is TGTGCCAGCAGCTTAGCGATGGCAGGGGTCAATCAGCCCCAGCATTTT. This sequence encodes CASSLAMAGVNQPQHF.

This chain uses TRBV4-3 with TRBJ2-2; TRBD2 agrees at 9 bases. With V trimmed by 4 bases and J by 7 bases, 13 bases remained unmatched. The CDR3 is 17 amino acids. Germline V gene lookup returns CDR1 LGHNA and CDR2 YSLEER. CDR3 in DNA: TGCGCCAGCAGCCTTATGGATAGCGGGAGTACAAACGGGGAGCTGTTTTTT. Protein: CASSLMDSGSTNGELFF.

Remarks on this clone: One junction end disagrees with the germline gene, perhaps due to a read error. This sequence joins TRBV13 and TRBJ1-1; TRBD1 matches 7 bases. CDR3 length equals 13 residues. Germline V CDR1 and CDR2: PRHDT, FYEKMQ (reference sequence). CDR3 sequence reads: CASSVGQALGAFF. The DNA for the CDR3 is TGTGCCAGCAGCGTAGGACAGGCCTTGGGAGCTTTCTTT.

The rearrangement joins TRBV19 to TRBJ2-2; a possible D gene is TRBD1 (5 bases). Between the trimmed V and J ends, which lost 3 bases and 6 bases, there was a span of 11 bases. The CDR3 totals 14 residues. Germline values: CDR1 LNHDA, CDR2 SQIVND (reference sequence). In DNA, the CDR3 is TGTGCCAGTAGTATTAAAGGGGCAGCCGGGGAGCTGTTTTTT. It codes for CASSIKGAAGELFF.

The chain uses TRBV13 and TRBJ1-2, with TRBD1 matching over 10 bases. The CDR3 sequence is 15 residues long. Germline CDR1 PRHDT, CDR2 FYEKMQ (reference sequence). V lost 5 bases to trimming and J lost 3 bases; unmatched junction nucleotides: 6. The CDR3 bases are TGTGCCAGCAGCCAAGGGGACAGGGGATACTATGGCTACACCTTC. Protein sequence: CASSQGDRGYYGYTF.

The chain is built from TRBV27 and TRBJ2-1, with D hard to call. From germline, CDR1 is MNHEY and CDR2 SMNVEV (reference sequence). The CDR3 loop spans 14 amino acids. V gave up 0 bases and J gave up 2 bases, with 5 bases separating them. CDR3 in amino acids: CASSLSGPYNEQFF. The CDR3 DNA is TGTGCCAGCAGTTTATCGGGCCCCTACAATGAGCAGTTCTTC.